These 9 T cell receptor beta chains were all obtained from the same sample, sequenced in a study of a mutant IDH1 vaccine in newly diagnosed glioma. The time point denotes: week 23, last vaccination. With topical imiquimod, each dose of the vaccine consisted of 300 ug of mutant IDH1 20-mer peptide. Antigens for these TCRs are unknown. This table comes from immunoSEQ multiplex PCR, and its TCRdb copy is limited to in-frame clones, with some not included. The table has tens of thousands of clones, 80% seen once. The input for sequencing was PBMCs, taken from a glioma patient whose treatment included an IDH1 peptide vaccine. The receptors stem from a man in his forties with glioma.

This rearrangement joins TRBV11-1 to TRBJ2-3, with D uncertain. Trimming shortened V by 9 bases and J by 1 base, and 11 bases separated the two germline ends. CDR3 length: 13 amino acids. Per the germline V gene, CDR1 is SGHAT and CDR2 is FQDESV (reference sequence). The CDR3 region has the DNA TGTGCCAGTGGGGATGGGGGCACAGATACGCAGTATTTT. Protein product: CASGDGGTDTQYF.

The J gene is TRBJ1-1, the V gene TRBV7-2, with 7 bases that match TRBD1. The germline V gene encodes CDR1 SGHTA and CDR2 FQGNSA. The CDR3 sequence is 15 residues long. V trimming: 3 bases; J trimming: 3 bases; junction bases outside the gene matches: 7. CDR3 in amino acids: CASSLWQGGYTEAFF. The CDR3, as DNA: TGTGCCAGCAGCTTGTGGCAGGGGGGTTACACTGAAGCTTTCTTT.

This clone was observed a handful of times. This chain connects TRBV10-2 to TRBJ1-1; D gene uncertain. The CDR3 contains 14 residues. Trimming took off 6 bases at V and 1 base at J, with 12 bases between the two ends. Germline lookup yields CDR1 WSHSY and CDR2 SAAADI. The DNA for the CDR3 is TGCGCCAGCAGACTATCGACACGGAACACTGAAGCTTTCTTT. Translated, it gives CASRLSTRNTEAFF.

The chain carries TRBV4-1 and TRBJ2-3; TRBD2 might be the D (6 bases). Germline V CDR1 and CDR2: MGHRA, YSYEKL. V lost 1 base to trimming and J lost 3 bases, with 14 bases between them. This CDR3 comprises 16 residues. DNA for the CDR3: TGCGCCAGCAGCCAAGTAGGAGGGATTCGAACAGATACGCAGTATTTT. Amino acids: CASSQVGGIRTDTQYF.

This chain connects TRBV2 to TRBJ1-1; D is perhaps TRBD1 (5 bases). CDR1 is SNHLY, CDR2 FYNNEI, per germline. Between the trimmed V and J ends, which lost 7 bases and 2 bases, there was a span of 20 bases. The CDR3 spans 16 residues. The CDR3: CASINADTGGNTEAFF. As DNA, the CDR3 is TGTGCCAGCATTAACGCGGACACGGGAGGAAACACTGAAGCTTTCTTT. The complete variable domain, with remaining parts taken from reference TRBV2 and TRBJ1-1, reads EPEVTQTPSHQVTQMGQEVILRCVPISNHLYFYWYRQILGQKVEFLVSFYNNEISEKSEIFDDQFSVERPDGSNFTLKIRSTKLEDSAMYFCASINADTGGNTEAFFGQGTRLTVV.

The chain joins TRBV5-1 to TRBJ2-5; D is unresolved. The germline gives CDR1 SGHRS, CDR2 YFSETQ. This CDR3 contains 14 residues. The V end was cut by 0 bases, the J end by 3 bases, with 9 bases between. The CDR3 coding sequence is TGCGCCAGCAGCTTGGCCGAAGATGAAGAGACCCAGTACTTC. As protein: CASSLAEDEETQYF. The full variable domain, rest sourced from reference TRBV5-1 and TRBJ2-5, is KAGVTQTPRYLIKTRGQQVTLSCSPISGHRSVSWYQQTPGQGLQFLFEYFSETQRNKGNFPGRFSGRQFSNSRSEMNVSTLELGDSALYLCASSLAEDEETQYFGPGTRLLVL.

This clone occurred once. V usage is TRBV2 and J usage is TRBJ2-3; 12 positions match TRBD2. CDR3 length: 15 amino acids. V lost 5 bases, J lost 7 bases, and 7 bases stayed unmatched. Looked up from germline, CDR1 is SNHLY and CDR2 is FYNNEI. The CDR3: CASSFTSGGSNTQYF. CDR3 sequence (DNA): TGTGCCAGCAGTTTTACTAGCGGGGGGTCTAATACGCAGTATTTT.

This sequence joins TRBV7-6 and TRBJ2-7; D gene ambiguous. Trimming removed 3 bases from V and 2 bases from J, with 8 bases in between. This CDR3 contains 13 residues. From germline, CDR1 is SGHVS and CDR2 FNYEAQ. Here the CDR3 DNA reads TGTGCCAGCAGCTTGTCGGAGACCTACGAGCAGTACTTC. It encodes CASSLSETYEQYF.

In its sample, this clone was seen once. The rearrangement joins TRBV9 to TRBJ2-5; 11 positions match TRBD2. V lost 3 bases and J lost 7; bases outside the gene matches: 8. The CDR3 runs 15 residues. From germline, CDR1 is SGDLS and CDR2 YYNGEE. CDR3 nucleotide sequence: TGTGCCAGCAGCGCGACTAGCGGGGCCCGGGGGACCCAGTACTTC. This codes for CASSATSGARGTQYF. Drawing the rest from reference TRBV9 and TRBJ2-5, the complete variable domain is DSGVTQTPKHLITATGQRVTLRCSPRSGDLSVYWYQQSLDQGLQFLIQYYNGEERAKGNILERFSAQQFPDLHSELNLSSLELGDSALYFCASSATSGARGTQYFGPGTRLLVL.